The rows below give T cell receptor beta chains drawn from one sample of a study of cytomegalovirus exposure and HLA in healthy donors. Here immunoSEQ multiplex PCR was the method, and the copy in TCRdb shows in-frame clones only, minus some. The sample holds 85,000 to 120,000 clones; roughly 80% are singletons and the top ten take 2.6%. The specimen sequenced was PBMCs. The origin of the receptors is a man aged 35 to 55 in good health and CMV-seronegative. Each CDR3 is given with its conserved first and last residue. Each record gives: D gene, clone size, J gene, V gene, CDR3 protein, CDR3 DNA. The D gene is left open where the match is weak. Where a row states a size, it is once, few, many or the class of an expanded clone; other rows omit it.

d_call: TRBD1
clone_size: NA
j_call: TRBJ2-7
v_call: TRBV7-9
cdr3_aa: CSSSLSGTGVSYEQYF
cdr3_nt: TGTTCCAGCAGCTTATCAGGGACAGGCGTCTCCTACGAGCAGTACTTC

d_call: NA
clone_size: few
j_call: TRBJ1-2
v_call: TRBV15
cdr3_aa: CATSREGGGYGYTF
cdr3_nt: TGTGCCACCAGCAGAGAGGGGGGTGGCTATGGCTACACCTTC

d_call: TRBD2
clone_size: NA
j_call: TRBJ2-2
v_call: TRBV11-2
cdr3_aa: CASIGASGVPNTGELFF
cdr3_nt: TGTGCCAGTATCGGGGCTAGCGGCGTTCCGAACACCGGGGAGCTGTTTTTT

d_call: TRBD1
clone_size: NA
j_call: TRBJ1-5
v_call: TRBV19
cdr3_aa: CASSMRQGDQPQHF
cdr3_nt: TGTGCCAGTAGTATGAGGCAGGGGGATCAGCCCCAGCATTTT

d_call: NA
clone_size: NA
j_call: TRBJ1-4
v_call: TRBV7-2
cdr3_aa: CASSLGRGRGGLGEKLFF
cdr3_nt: TGTGCCAGCAGCTTAGGCAGGGGTAGGGGGGGTCTAGGTGAAAAACTGTTTTTT

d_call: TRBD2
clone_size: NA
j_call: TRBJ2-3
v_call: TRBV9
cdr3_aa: CASSVGAGKGTDTQYF
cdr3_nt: TGTGCCAGCAGCGTAGGAGCGGGGAAGGGCACAGATACGCAGTATTTT

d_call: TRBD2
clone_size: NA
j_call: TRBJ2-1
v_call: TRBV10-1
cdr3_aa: CASTLRPSGRDNEQFF
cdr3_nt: TGCGCCAGCACCCTAAGGCCTAGCGGGCGGGACAATGAGCAGTTCTTC

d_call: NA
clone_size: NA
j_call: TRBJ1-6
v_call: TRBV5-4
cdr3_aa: CASTPGGTSNSPLHF
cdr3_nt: TGTGCCAGCACCCCGGGGGGGACGTCCAATTCACCCCTCCACTTT

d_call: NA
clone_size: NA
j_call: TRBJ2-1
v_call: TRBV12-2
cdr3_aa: CASRLAAGGPRNEQFF
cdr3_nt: TGTGCAAGTCGCTTAGCGGCGGGGGGGCCAAGGAATGAGCAGTTCTTC

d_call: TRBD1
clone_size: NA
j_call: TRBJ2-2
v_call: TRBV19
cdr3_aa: CASSRTGGELFF
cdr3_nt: TGTGCCAGTAGTCGGACAGGGGGTGAACTGTTTTTT

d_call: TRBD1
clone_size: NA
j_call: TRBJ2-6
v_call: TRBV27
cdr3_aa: CASSLVQGGISGANVLTF
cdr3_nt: TGTGCCAGCAGTTTAGTACAGGGGGGCATCTCTGGGGCCAACGTCCTGACTTTC

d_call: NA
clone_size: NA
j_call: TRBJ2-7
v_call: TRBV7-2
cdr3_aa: CASTTGYTYEQYF
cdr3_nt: TGTGCCAGCACCACGGGGTACACATACGAGCAGTACTTC

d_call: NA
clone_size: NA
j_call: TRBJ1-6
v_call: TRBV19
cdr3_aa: CASRQGYNSPLHF
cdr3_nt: TGTGCCAGTAGACAGGGATACAATTCACCCCTCCACTTT

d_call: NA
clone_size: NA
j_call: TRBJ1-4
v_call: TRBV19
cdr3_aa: CASSIQGGEKLFF
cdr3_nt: TGTGCCAGTAGTATACAGGGAGGGGAAAAACTGTTTTTT

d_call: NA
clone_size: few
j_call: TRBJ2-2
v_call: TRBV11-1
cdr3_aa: CASATTVTNTGELFF
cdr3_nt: TGTGCCAGCGCTACGACAGTAACGAACACCGGGGAGCTGTTTTTT

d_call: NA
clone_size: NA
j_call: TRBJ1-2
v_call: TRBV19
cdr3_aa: CASSQGYEGYTF
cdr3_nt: TGTGCCAGTAGTCAGGGGTATGAGGGCTACACCTTC

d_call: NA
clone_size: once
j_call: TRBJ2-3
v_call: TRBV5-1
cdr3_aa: CASSLEVDGGEYF
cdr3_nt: TGCGCCAGCAGCTTGGAGGTTGACGGCGGGGAGTATTTT

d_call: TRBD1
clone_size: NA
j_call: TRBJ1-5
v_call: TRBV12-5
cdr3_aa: CASGWAGQGGGQPQHF
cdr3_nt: TGTGCTAGTGGGTGGGCTGGACAGGGAGGAGGACAGCCCCAGCATTTT

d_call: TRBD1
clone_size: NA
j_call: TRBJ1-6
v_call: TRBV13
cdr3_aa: CASSLLRGRRSYNSPLHF
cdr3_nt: TGTGCCAGCAGCTTACTAAGGGGGCGTAGATCCTATAATTCACCCCTCCACTTT

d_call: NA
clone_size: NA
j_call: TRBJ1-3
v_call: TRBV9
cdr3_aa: CASSVAAGSGNTIYF
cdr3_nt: TGTGCCAGCAGCGTAGCCGCAGGGTCCGGAAACACCATATATTTT

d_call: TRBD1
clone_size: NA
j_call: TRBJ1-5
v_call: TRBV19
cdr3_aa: CASRQGPHNQPQHF
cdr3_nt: TGTGCCAGTCGACAGGGGCCGCACAATCAGCCCCAGCATTTT

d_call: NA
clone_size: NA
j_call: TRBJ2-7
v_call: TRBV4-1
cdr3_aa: CASSPGTTYEQYF
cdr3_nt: TGCGCCAGCAGCCCGGGGACAACCTACGAGCAGTACTTC

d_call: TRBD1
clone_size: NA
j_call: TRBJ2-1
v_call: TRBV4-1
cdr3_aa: CASSQADRGSGEQFF
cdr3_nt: TGCGCCAGCAGCCAAGCGGACAGGGGGTCAGGGGAGCAGTTCTTC

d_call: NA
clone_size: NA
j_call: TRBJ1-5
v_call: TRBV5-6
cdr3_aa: CASSSRPEQPQHF
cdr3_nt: TGTGCCAGCAGCTCTAGACCGGAACAGCCCCAGCATTTT

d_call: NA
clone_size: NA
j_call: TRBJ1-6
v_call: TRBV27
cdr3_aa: CASSQRRGHSYNSPLHF
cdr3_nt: TGTGCCAGCAGTCAACGGCGGGGGCACTCCTATAATTCACCCCTCCACTTT

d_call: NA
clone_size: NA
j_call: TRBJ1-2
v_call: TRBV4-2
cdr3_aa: CASSPGTPYGYTF
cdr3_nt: TGTGCCAGCAGCCCCGGGACACCCTATGGCTACACCTTC

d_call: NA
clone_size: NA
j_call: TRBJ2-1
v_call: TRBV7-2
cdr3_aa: CASSSTVLNEQFF
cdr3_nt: TGTGCCAGCAGTTCAACAGTACTCAATGAGCAGTTCTTC

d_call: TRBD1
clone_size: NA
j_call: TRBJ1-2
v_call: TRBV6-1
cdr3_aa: CASNGQGYYGYTF
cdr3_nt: TGTGCCAGCAACGGACAGGGATACTATGGCTACACCTTC

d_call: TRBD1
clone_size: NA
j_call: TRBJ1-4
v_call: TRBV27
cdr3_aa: CASSPQGVDSEKLFF
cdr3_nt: TGTGCCAGCAGTCCACAGGGGGTTGATAGTGAAAAACTGTTTTTT

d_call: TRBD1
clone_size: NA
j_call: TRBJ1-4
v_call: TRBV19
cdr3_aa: CASSIRQGAANEKLFF
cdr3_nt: TGTGCCAGTAGTATCCGGCAGGGGGCGGCTAATGAAAAACTGTTTTTT

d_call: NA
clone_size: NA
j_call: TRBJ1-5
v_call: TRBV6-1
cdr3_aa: CASKDRLNQPQHF
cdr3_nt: TGTGCCAGCAAAGACAGGTTGAATCAGCCCCAGCATTTT

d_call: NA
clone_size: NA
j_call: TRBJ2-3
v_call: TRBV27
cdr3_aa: CASSQSLGAGPGQYF
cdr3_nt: TGTGCCAGCAGTCAATCACTGGGGGCCGGGCCCGGGCAGTATTTT

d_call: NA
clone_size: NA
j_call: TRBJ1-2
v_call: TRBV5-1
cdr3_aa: CASSPDLRISDYGYTF
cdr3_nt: TGCGCCAGCAGCCCTGACCTCAGGATATCAGACTATGGCTACACCTTC

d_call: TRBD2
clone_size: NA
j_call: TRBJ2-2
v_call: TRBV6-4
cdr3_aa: CASRSVAGITGELFF
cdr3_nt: TGTGCCAGCAGGAGTGTAGCGGGGATCACCGGGGAGCTGTTTTTT

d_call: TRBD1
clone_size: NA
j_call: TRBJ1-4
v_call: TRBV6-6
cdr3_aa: CASSDRGKGEKLFF
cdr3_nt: TGTGCCAGCAGTGACAGGGGGAAGGGTGAAAAACTGTTTTTT

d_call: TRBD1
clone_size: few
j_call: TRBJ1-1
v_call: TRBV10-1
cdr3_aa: CASSGTGGTEAFF
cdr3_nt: TGCGCCAGCAGTGGGACAGGGGGCACTGAAGCTTTCTTT

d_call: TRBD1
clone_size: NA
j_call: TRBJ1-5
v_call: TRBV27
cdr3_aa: CASSLGQGLQPQHF
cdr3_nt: TGCGCCAGCAGCCTTGGACAGGGGTTACAGCCCCAGCATTTT

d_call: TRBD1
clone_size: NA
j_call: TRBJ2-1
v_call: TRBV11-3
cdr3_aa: CASSPKRTGGGVFF
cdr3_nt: TGTGCCAGCAGCCCGAAAAGAACAGGGGGCGGTGTGTTCTTC

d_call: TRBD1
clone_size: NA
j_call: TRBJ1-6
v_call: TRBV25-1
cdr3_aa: CASYRGPGSPLHF
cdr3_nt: TGTGCCAGCTACAGGGGGCCAGGGTCACCCCTCCACTTT

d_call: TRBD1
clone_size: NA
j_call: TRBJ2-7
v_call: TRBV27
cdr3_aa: CASSEIKATGIYEQYF
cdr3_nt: TGTGCCAGCAGCGAGATTAAAGCGACAGGGATATACGAGCAGTACTTC

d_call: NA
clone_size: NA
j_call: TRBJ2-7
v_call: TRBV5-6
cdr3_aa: CASSLDLGASSYEQYF
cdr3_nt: TGTGCCAGCAGCTTGGACCTGGGGGCTAGCTCCTACGAGCAGTACTTC

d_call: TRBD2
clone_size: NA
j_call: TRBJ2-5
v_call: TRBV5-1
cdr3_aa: CASSLGSGGQETQYF
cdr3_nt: TGCGCCAGCAGCTTGGGTAGCGGGGGTCAAGAGACCCAGTACTTC

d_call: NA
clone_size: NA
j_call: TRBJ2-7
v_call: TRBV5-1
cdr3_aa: CASTPRECEQYF
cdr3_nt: TGCGCCAGCACCCCCCGAGAGTGCGAGCAGTACTTC

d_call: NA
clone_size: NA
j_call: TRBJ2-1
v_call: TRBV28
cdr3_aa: CASSLRRGPYNEQFF
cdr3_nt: TGTGCCAGCAGTTTAAGGAGGGGACCCTACAATGAGCAGTTCTTC

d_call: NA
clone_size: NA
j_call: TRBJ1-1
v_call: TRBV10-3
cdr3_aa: CAIRGTLGAFF
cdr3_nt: TGTGCCATCAGGGGGACTCTGGGAGCTTTCTTT

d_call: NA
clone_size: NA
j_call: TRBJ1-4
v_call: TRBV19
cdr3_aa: CASSWAGRRDEKLFF
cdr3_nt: TGTGCCAGTAGTTGGGCCGGGAGGCGAGATGAAAAACTGTTTTTT